This T cell receptor beta chain was observed in a study of prognosis after radiotherapy for stage I lung cancer. Study results and caveats: Lower Shannon entropy after stereotactic body radiation therapy was observed in patients who went on to develop distant metastases.

Points on this clonotype: Its antigen is undetermined. At one end the junction does not follow the germline gene, possibly because of a read error.

Multiplex PCR, run in two rounds, amplified TCR beta CDR3 from genomic DNA. The first round of PCR was done with primers that matched each TRBV and TRBJ gene. Each CDR3 protein gets one entry after TCRdb re-called the multiplex PCR reads with MiXCR. This sample has tens of thousands of distinct CDR3 sequences, with roughly a quarter found just once. The origin of this receptor is a donor over 45 with non-small cell lung cancer. The material was PBMCs, obtained before or after stereotactic body radiation therapy (not recorded which).

CDR3 sequence reads: CASIQGMVKTQYF. The CDR3 region has the DNA TGTGCCAGCATCCAAGGGATGGTAAAGACCCAGTACTTC. J is TRBJ2-5 and V is TRBV3-1; D unclear. The CDR3 has 13 residues. CDR1 LGHDT and CDR2 YNNKEL come from the germline V gene (reference sequence).